Shown below are 18 T cell receptor beta chains from a single sample sequenced in a study of CD8+ T cells in alopecia areata. Treatment of the sample: oral pan-JAK inhibitor, 5-10 mg twice daily. Extraction of RNA preceded its reverse transcription into cDNA, which served as the sequencing template. The assay was immunoSEQ multiplex PCR, and TCRdb's table has in-frame clones only and misses some. The sample consists of roughly 100,000 clones, about nine tenths of them appearing once. The sequenced sample was CD8+ T cells sorted from blood, obtained at approximately week 34, from a patient treated with tofacitinib. The receptor set was obtained from a human donor with alopecia areata.

The V call is TRBV2, the J call TRBJ1-1; D not certain. The V end lost 8 bases, the J end lost 11 bases, and 9 bases lay between the germline ends. Germline assignment: CDR1 SNHLY and CDR2 FYNNEI. The CDR3 loop spans 9 amino acids. The CDR3 DNA sequence: TGTGCCAGCTTTAAACCCGCTTTCTTT. It encodes CASFKPAFF.

The chain is built from TRBV4-1 and TRBJ2-1; no reliable D call. V dropped 4 bases and J dropped 2 bases, with 12 bases sitting between them. Germline V gives CDR1 MGHRA, CDR2 YSYEKL. The CDR3 length is 15 residues. The CDR3 loop is CASSRTDVTYNEQFF. The CDR3 nucleotides are TGCGCCAGCAGCCGGACGGACGTCACCTACAATGAGCAGTTCTTC.

V usage is TRBV6-4 and J usage is TRBJ2-3; TRBD2 matches 11 bases. The CDR3 extends over 16 amino acids. The V and J ends lost 3 bases and 5 bases, in that order; junction bases with no gene match: 7. CDR1 and CDR2 (germline): MRHNA, SNTAGT. This chain's CDR3 is CASSEIAGGMKDTQYF. The DNA for the CDR3 is TGTGCCAGCAGTGAAATAGCGGGGGGGATGAAAGATACGCAGTATTTT.

The chain joins TRBV5-4 to TRBJ2-7; TRBD2 matches at 8 bases. The germline V gene encodes CDR1 SGHNT and CDR2 YYREEE (reference sequence). V lost 4 bases, J lost 6 bases, and 9 bases stayed unmatched. The CDR3 contains 14 residues. CDR3: CASSQSGRASEQYF. The CDR3 DNA is TGTGCCAGCAGCCAAAGCGGGAGAGCAAGCGAGCAGTACTTC.

In DNA, the CDR3 is TGTGCCAGCAGTGAAGGACGGGTGAACACTGAAGCTTTCTTT. As protein: CASSEGRVNTEAFF. The V gene is TRBV6-4, the J gene TRBJ1-1; unclear D gene. Germline loops: CDR1 MRHNA, CDR2 SNTAGT. The CDR3 is made up of 14 amino acids. The V and J ends lost 3 bases and 0 bases respectively, with 8 bases between them.

This clone was seen once. This chain joins TRBV4-1 and TRBJ2-2, with D hard to call. Germline CDR1 is MGHRA and CDR2 is YSYEKL. The V end lost 2 bases, the J end lost 4 bases, and 2 bases lay between the germline ends. CDR3 length equals 12 residues. The DNA for the CDR3 is TGCGCCAGCAGCCAAACCACCGGGGAGCTGTTTTTT. Translating it yields CASSQTTGELFF.

The chain has TRBV7-8 and TRBJ2-7, with D perhaps matching TRBD1 (5 bases). Trimming pared 5 bases from V and 6 bases from J, leaving 26 bases between. CDR3 length: 17 residues. CDR1 is SGHVS and CDR2 is FQNEAQ in the germline V gene. The CDR3 nucleotides read TGTGCCAGCAGCAAGGTGGTTAGGGGTATGGGGTTGAGCGAGCAGTACTTC. Amino acid sequence: CASSKVVRGMGLSEQYF.

This chain links TRBV10-3 with TRBJ2-5; the D is unclear. The germline V gene encodes CDR1 ENHRY and CDR2 SYGVKD. The V and J ends lost 0 bases and 8 bases respectively, with 10 bases between them. The CDR3 consists of 13 residues. CDR3 DNA: TGTGCCATCAGTGAGTCCAACAGTCGAACCCAGTACTTC. Amino acids: CAISESNSRTQYF.

The chain has TRBV7-9 and TRBJ1-2; D perhaps matches TRBD1 (5 bases). The ends were cut back, 4 bases at V and 8 bases at J, with 14 bases in the middle. Germline V gene lookup returns CDR1 SEHNR and CDR2 FQNEAQ (reference sequence). The CDR3 totals 13 residues. The CDR3 reads CASSYDAGRGYTF. CDR3 DNA: TGTGCCAGCAGCTACGACGCAGGGCGCGGCTACACCTTC.

This clone was detected once. The gene calls are TRBV30 and TRBJ2-3; TRBD2 might be the D (7 bases). Trimming removed 4 bases at V and 3 bases at J, with 14 bases between. The CDR3 is 14 amino acids. The germline gives CDR1 GTSNPN, CDR2 SVGIG (reference sequence). DNA of the CDR3: TGTGCCTGGACCCTAGGGGGGGAAACAGATACGCAGTATTTT. Its translation is CAWTLGGETDTQYF.

The chain joins TRBV6-5 to TRBJ1-2; no clear D gene. The CDR3 is made up of 14 amino acids. The V end was cut by 0 bases, the J end by 6 bases, with 11 bases between. The germline CDR1 and CDR2 sequences are MNHEY and SVGAGI. The CDR3 loop reads CASSYSSRGDGYTF. The CDR3 DNA is TGTGCCAGCAGTTACTCTTCCCGCGGGGATGGCTACACCTTC.

V is TRBV19 and J is TRBJ2-3, with 11 nucleotides matching TRBD2. CDR3 length: 18 amino acids. Germline lookup yields CDR1 LNHDA and CDR2 SQIVND (reference sequence). J was trimmed by 0 bases and V by 9 bases; bases with no gene match: 14. CDR3: CARGPGASGGTSTDTQYF. The CDR3 bases are TGTGCCAGAGGCCCCGGGGCTAGCGGGGGGACCAGCACAGATACGCAGTATTTT.

Turning to this clone: The sample has other DNA sequences that encode this CDR3 too. The V call is TRBV4-1, the J call TRBJ2-7, with 11 bases aligning to TRBD1. The CDR3 loop spans 15 amino acids. V was pared by 0 bases and J by 3 bases, with 1 base of the junction left unmatched. Germline assignment: CDR1 MGHRA and CDR2 YSYEKL. This CDR3 reads CASSQEDRGRYEQYF. The CDR3 DNA follows: TGCGCCAGCAGCCAAGAGGACAGGGGGCGCTACGAGCAGTACTTC.

V usage is TRBV25-1 and J usage is TRBJ2-1; D not certain. Per the germline V gene, CDR1 is MGHDK and CDR2 is SYGVNS. This CDR3 has 12 amino acids. V lost 3 bases and J lost 15, with 15 bases in between. CDR3 nucleotide sequence: TGTGCCAGCAGTGATTCTCAGAGCCGGGTGTTCTTC. Its protein product is CASSDSQSRVFF.

The V call is TRBV29-1, the J call TRBJ1-2; 7 bases agree with TRBD1. The CDR3 length is 13 residues. The V gene end was trimmed by 6 bases and the J gene end by 5 bases; junction bases not matched to a gene: 9. Germline CDR1 reads SQVTM; CDR2 reads ANQGSEA. This chain's CDR3 is CSVGGRGAYGYTF. Written as DNA, the CDR3 is TGCAGCGTCGGGGGCAGGGGGGCTTATGGCTACACCTTC.

V usage is TRBV27 and J usage is TRBJ1-2, with D unclear. V lost 5 bases to trimming and J lost 6 bases, with 13 bases between them. CDR3 length equals 13 residues. Germline CDR1 reads MNHEY; CDR2 reads SMNVEV (reference sequence). The chain's CDR3 is CASSALGANGYTF. CDR3 coding DNA: TGTGCCAGCAGTGCACTAGGAGCTAATGGCTACACCTTC.

This sequence joins TRBV7-8 and TRBJ2-2, with D unresolved. This CDR3 has 12 residues. Trimming left V 5 bases short and J 6 bases short, with 7 bases between. Germline V gene lookup returns CDR1 SGHVS and CDR2 FQNEAQ. The CDR3 spells CASSLRPGELFF. The CDR3 DNA is TGTGCCAGCAGCCTCCGACCCGGGGAGCTGTTTTTT. The full variable domain, rest sourced from reference TRBV7-8 and TRBJ2-2, is GAGVSQSPRYKVAKRGQDVALRCDPISGHVSLFWYQQALGQGPEFLTYFQNEAQLDKSGLPSDRFFAERPEGSVSTLKIQRTQQEDSAVYLCASSLRPGELFFGEGSRLTVL.

The genes are TRBV4-1 and TRBJ1-2; possibly TRBD1 for D (5 bases). The germline V gene encodes CDR1 MGHRA and CDR2 YSYEKL. Trimming took 6 bases from V and 6 from J, leaving 20 bases between them. The CDR3 length is 15 residues. The chain's CDR3 is CASSPGHPQSDGYTF. The CDR3 nucleotides read TGCGCCAGCAGTCCCGGACACCCGCAGTCGGATGGCTACACCTTC.